These 32 T cell receptor beta chains were sequenced from one sample in a study of blood T cell repertoires in COVID-19. Produced via immunoSEQ multiplex PCR; TCRdb's table is partial and in-frame only. The sample yields approximately 180,000 clones, 75% to 85% seen once. Sequences were obtained from PBMCs or T cells enriched from blood (not recorded which). The origin of the receptors is a woman between 45 and 65 years old with acute COVID-19.

The genes are TRBV28 and TRBJ2-1; TRBD1 matches at 9 bases. This CDR3 contains 19 residues. Germline V gives CDR1 MDHEN, CDR2 SYDVKM. The junction had 15 bases not matched to a gene; V was cut back by 3 bases and J by 3 bases. The CDR3 loop reads CASSLWSTGGQVHYNEQFF. CDR3 nucleotide sequence: TGTGCCAGCAGTTTGTGGTCGACAGGGGGGCAAGTTCACTACAATGAGCAGTTCTTC.

This clone was counted a single time. The chain recombines TRBV11-2 with TRBJ2-7, with TRBD2 as a possible D gene (5 bases). Trimming left V 6 bases short and J 0 bases short, with 12 bases between. Germline CDR1 SGHAT, CDR2 FQNNGV. This CDR3 has 14 residues. In DNA form, the CDR3 reads TGTGCCAGCAGTCGGGAACGGGGCTCCTACGAGCAGTACGTC. It translates to CASSRERGSYEQYV.

The gene calls are TRBV4-1 and TRBJ2-1, with D hard to call. The CDR3 contains 17 residues. V dropped 0 bases and J dropped 0 bases, with 12 bases sitting between them. The V gene's germline CDR1 is MGHRA and CDR2 YSYEKL. CDR3 nucleotide sequence: TGCGCCAGCAGCCAAGAGCCCCCCCGGAGCTCCTACAATGAGCAGTTCTTC. This encodes CASSQEPPRSSYNEQFF.

The rearrangement uses TRBV27 and TRBJ2-2, with TRBD2 identical over 12 bases. The CDR3 totals 17 residues. Germline V gene sequence: CDR1 MNHEY, CDR2 SMNVEV (reference sequence). Unmatched junction bases numbered 5, after V lost 6 bases and J lost 0 bases. This chain's CDR3 is CASSPLAGGPNTGELFF. DNA for the CDR3: TGTGCCAGCAGCCCACTAGCGGGGGGACCGAACACCGGGGAGCTGTTTTTT.

The rearrangement joins TRBV23-1 to TRBJ2-5; D is ambiguous. TRBV23-1 belongs to the ORF category, with a function that is uncertain. CDR3 length: 14 amino acids. The V end lost 0 bases, the J end lost 14 bases, and 19 bases lay between the germline ends. In nucleotides, the CDR3 is TGCGCCAGCAGTCAATCGAAGGTCCGGGTGGATTACTACTTC. Amino acids: CASSQSKVRVDYYF.

This clone was recorded once. The chain recombines TRBV3-1 (or the pseudogene TRBV3-2) with TRBJ1-2, with TRBD1 as a possible D gene (5 bases). Per germline, CDR1 LGHDT and CDR2 YNNKEL (reference sequence). The CDR3 is 13 residues long. V lost 5 bases and J 8 bases, leaving 15 bases between the germline ends. In DNA, the CDR3 is TGTGCCAGCAGCTCCCCCACCAACAGGGGCTACACCTTC. Its protein is CASSSPTNRGYTF.

The chain combines TRBV19 with TRBJ1-2; no clear D gene. Germline values: CDR1 LNHDA, CDR2 SQIVND (reference sequence). CDR3 length equals 15 residues. The V end lost 1 base, the J end lost 0 bases, and 9 bases lay between the germline ends. CDR3 residues: CASSIAGITNYGYTF. CDR3 in DNA: TGTGCCAGTAGTATAGCGGGGATCACTAACTATGGCTACACCTTC.

This chain joins TRBV6-1 and TRBJ2-7; D is undetermined. V gave up 0 bases and J gave up 7 bases, with 7 bases separating them. In germline, CDR1 is MNHNS, CDR2 SASEGT. This CDR3 region has 12 residues. The CDR3 region has the DNA TGTGCCAGCAGTGAAGCCCCCGGGGAGCAGTACGTC. Protein product: CASSEAPGEQYV.

V is TRBV27 and J is TRBJ2-7; 9 nucleotides match TRBD1. This CDR3 is built from 13 residues. Germline assignment: CDR1 MNHEY and CDR2 SMNVEV (reference sequence). J lost 2 bases, V lost 11 bases, and 7 bases had no gene match. CDR3 sequence reads: CAPPGQGTYEQYV. CDR3 DNA: TGTGCCCCACCGGGACAGGGAACCTACGAGCAGTACGTC.

CDR3 residues: CARPLNQGSGTGELFF. The CDR3 DNA reads as TGTGCCAGACCCTTAAACCAGGGGAGCGGCACCGGGGAGCTGTTTTTT. This chain links TRBV7-2 with TRBJ2-2; possible D gene TRBD1, 6 bases. Deletions cut 9 bases from V and 4 bases from J, with 21 bases between. The CDR3 sequence is 16 residues long. CDR1 and CDR2 (germline): SGHTA, FQGNSA.

The V gene is TRBV7-2, the J gene TRBJ2-3, with 16 bases fitting TRBD2. After removal of 5 bases from V and 0 bases from J, the junction contained 8 bases not matched to a gene. This CDR3 has 19 residues. Germline V gene lookup returns CDR1 SGHTA and CDR2 FQGNSA. CDR3 in amino acids: CASSEPGLAGGWSTDTQYF. In DNA form, the CDR3 reads TGTGCCAGCAGCGAGCCGGGACTAGCGGGGGGGTGGAGCACAGATACGCAGTATTTT.

With respect to this clone: The junction shows a germline mismatch at one end, possibly a read error. The rearrangement links TRBV7-7 to TRBJ2-3; 9 bases are a match to TRBD2. Looked up from germline, CDR1 is SSHAT and CDR2 is FNYEAQ (reference sequence). CDR3 length: 15 residues. In DNA form, the CDR3 reads TGTGCTAGCAGCCCGTTAGCGGGGGAAACAGATACGCAGTATTTT. Translating gives CASSPLAGETDTQYF.

J is TRBJ2-2 and V is TRBV2, with D maybe TRBD2 (6 bases). CDR1 and CDR2 from the germline V gene are SNHLY and FYNNEI. The CDR3 runs to 19 residues. V was shortened by 6 bases and J by 5 bases, with 28 bases between the two germline ends. As DNA, the CDR3 is TGTGCCAGCAGACACTACGATCCCGGGACTTACCTGGGAACCGGGGAGCTGTTTTTT. It yields the protein CASRHYDPGTYLGTGELFF.

This chain uses TRBV9 with TRBJ1-2, with no clear D. This CDR3 has 13 residues. V lost 3 bases to trimming and J lost 1 base, with 7 bases between them. Germline values: CDR1 SGDLS, CDR2 YYNGEE. The CDR3 DNA sequence: TGTGCCAGCAGCGCCGGGGTTAACTATGGCTACACCTTC. This translates into CASSAGVNYGYTF. The entire variable domain, with the rest obtained from reference TRBV9 and TRBJ1-2, is as follows: DSGVTQTPKHLITATGQRVTLRCSPRSGDLSVYWYQQSLDQGLQFLIQYYNGEERAKGNILERFSAQQFPDLHSELNLSSLELGDSALYFCASSAGVNYGYTFGSGTRLTVV.

This chain joins TRBV10-3 and TRBJ2-1, with D possibly TRBD2 on 6 matching bases. Between the trimmed V and J ends, which lost 9 bases and 5 bases, there was a span of 14 bases. The CDR3 sequence is 13 residues long. CDR1 is ENHRY, CDR2 SYGVKD, per germline. The CDR3: CAISSGGNNEQFF. In DNA form, the CDR3 reads TGTGCCATTTCATCCGGGGGTAACAATGAGCAGTTCTTC.

This clone appeared a single time. This chain links TRBV6-5 with TRBJ2-3; D is possibly TRBD2 (6 bases). Trimming took 6 bases from V and 4 from J, leaving 8 bases between them. CDR1 MNHEY and CDR2 SVGAGI come from the germline V gene. The CDR3 sequence is 12 residues long. For the CDR3, the DNA is TGTGCCAGCAGAACGGGGGCAGATACGCAGTATTTT. Translation: CASRTGADTQYF.

The chain couples TRBV5-1 to TRBJ2-5, with 8 bases matching TRBD1. The germline CDR1 and CDR2 sequences are SGHRS and YFSETQ. V was pared by 5 bases and J by 4 bases, with 7 bases of the junction left unmatched. CDR3 length: 14 amino acids. The CDR3 sequence is CASSFGQGGETQYF. CDR3 bases: TGCGCCAGCAGTTTCGGACAGGGAGGAGAGACCCAGTACTTC.

The genes are TRBV6-2 or TRBV6-3 and TRBJ2-3, with D unclear. The length of the CDR3 is 15 residues. Germline values: CDR1 MNHEY, CDR2 SVGEGT. The ends were cut back, 0 bases at V and 4 bases at J, with 11 bases in the middle. In DNA form, the CDR3 reads TGTGCCAGCAGTTACTCGATTGAGTACGCAGATACGCAGTATTTT. Translated, it gives CASSYSIEYADTQYF.

The rearrangement uses TRBV11-2 and TRBJ1-6; D unresolved. The CDR3 length is 14 residues. V lost 2 bases and J 6 bases, leaving 8 bases between the germline ends. The germline V gene has CDR1 SGHAT and CDR2 FQNNGV. The CDR3 nucleotides are TGTGCCAGCAGCTTAATTGAGAGTAATTCACCCCTCCACTTT. This gives the protein CASSLIESNSPLHF. The whole variable domain, remainder taken from reference TRBV11-2 and TRBJ1-6, is EAGVAQSPRYKIIEKRQSVAFWCNPISGHATLYWYQQILGQGPKLLIQFQNNGVVDDSQLPKDRFSAERLKGVDSTLKIQPAKLEDSAVYLCASSLIESNSPLHFGNGTRLTVT.

The gene calls are TRBV28 and TRBJ1-3; tentative D call: TRBD1 (5 bases). With 4 bases removed from V and 0 bases from J, the gap between germline ends came to 10 bases. Germline CDR1 is MDHEN and CDR2 is SYDVKM. This CDR3 contains 15 residues. This CDR3 is CASSSTESSGNTIYF. The CDR3 nucleotides are TGTGCCAGCAGTTCGACAGAGAGCTCTGGAAACACCATATATTTT.

The chain combines TRBV3-1 (or the pseudogene TRBV3-2) with TRBJ1-1; 7 bases map to TRBD1. This CDR3 has 13 amino acids. V shed 1 base and J 4 bases; nucleotides not matched to a gene: 0. The germline V gene has CDR1 LGHDT and CDR2 YNNKEL (reference sequence). The CDR3 protein is CASSQAGGTEAFF. The CDR3 bases are TGTGCCAGCAGCCAAGCAGGGGGCACTGAAGCTTTCTTT.

V and J are TRBV11-2 and TRBJ1-5, with 9 bases identical to TRBD1. V shed 6 bases and J 5 bases; nucleotides not matched to a gene: 5. The length of the CDR3 is 14 residues. From germline, CDR1 is SGHAT and CDR2 FQNNGV. The CDR3 DNA is TGTGCCAGCAGTCCGGGACAGGGCGATCAGCCCCAGCATTTT. Its translation: CASSPGQGDQPQHF.

The chain combines TRBV19 with TRBJ1-1; 8 nucleotides align to TRBD1. The CDR3 is 13 residues long. J lost 10 bases, V lost 1 base, and 5 bases had no gene match. Germline V lookup: CDR1 LNHDA, CDR2 SQIVND (reference sequence). The CDR3 loop is CASSIGQGASAFF. CDR3 bases: TGTGCCAGTAGTATAGGCCAGGGGGCTTCAGCTTTCTTT. The whole variable domain, remainder taken from reference TRBV19 and TRBJ1-1, is DGGITQSPKYLFRKEGQNVTLSCEQNLNHDAMYWYRQDPGQGLRLIYYSQIVNDFQKGDIAEGYSVSREKKESFPLTVTSAQKNPTAFYLCASSIGQGASAFFGQGTRLTVV.

The chain carries TRBV28 and TRBJ1-1; 7 bases map to TRBD1. Germline CDR1 and CDR2: MDHEN and SYDVKM. This CDR3 comprises 13 residues. J gave up 8 bases and V 6 bases, and 9 bases lay outside the gene matches. CDR3 loop: CASRRDRVEEAFF. The CDR3 region has the DNA TGTGCCAGCAGGCGGGACAGAGTAGAAGAAGCTTTCTTT.

The V and J genes are TRBV5-5 and TRBJ1-2; no reliable D call. Trimming left V 5 bases short and J 0 bases short, with 17 bases between. CDR1 and CDR2 from the germline V gene are SGHKS and YYEKEE (reference sequence). CDR3 size: 16 residues. The CDR3 is CASSSGSLRANYGYTF. The DNA for the CDR3 is TGTGCCAGCAGTAGTGGCAGCCTTCGGGCTAACTATGGCTACACCTTC.

The rearrangement uses TRBV3-1 (or the pseudogene TRBV3-2) and TRBJ2-3; 9 positions agree with TRBD2. Germline V gives CDR1 LGHDT, CDR2 YNNKEL (reference sequence). Unmatched junction bases numbered 5, after V lost 0 bases and J lost 4 bases. There are 16 residues in the CDR3. The CDR3 protein is CASSQDGAGGADTQYF. The CDR3 DNA follows: TGTGCCAGCAGCCAAGATGGCGCGGGGGGGGCAGATACGCAGTATTTT.

This clone occurred once. V gene TRBV5-1 combines with J gene TRBJ2-5; D is unclear. V dropped 1 base and J dropped 0 bases, with 7 bases sitting between them. The germline V gene has CDR1 SGHRS and CDR2 YFSETQ. The CDR3 has 14 residues. The CDR3 reads CASSLFVNQETQYF. For the CDR3, the DNA is TGCGCCAGCAGCTTGTTTGTCAACCAAGAGACCCAGTACTTC.

This chain links TRBV9 with TRBJ2-6, with 10 bases aligning to TRBD1. CDR3 length: 18 residues. Trimming removed 3 bases from V and 4 bases from J; junction bases left unmatched: 10. Germline lookup yields CDR1 SGDLS and CDR2 YYNGEE. DNA of the CDR3: TGTGCCAGCAGCGACCGGGACAGGGGTCCCGGAGGGGCCAACGTCCTGACTTTC. Its protein product is CASSDRDRGPGGANVLTF.

The chain links TRBV28 to TRBJ2-2, with a weak D call TRBD1 (6 bases). The V and J ends lost 4 bases and 7 bases respectively, with 16 bases between them. The CDR3 consists of 15 residues. From germline, CDR1 is MDHEN and CDR2 SYDVKM. The CDR3 DNA reads as TGTGCCAGCAGTTCTGGGCAGGGGCATGTCGGGGAGCTGTTTTTT. This gives the protein CASSSGQGHVGELFF.

The chain is built from TRBV7-2 and TRBJ1-1, with a possible D match to TRBD1 (6 bases). The V end lost 5 bases, the J end lost 1 base, and 14 bases lay between the germline ends. Germline CDR1 is SGHTA and CDR2 is FQGNSA. The CDR3 loop spans 15 amino acids. The CDR3 bases are TGTGCCAGCAGCCCTCACAGGGCCACGAACACTGAAGCTTTCTTT. Translated: CASSPHRATNTEAFF.

The chain links TRBV5-1 to TRBJ2-3, with no clear D. The CDR3 is 14 residues long. Between the trimmed V and J ends, which lost 4 bases and 3 bases, there was a span of 12 bases. The V gene's germline CDR1 is SGHRS and CDR2 YFSETQ. In DNA form, the CDR3 reads TGCGCCAGCAGCCGGAATATAGCTACAGATACGCAGTATTTT. This encodes CASSRNIATDTQYF.

The chain joins TRBV5-1 to TRBJ2-7, with a tentative D call TRBD2 (6 bases). Trimming removed 0 bases at V and 7 bases at J, with 17 bases between. This CDR3 comprises 15 residues. Germline CDR1 reads SGHRS; CDR2 reads YFSETQ. The CDR3 reads CASSLGVGLGREQYV. The DNA of the CDR3 is TGCGCCAGCAGCTTGGGAGTGGGCCTAGGGAGGGAGCAGTACGTC.